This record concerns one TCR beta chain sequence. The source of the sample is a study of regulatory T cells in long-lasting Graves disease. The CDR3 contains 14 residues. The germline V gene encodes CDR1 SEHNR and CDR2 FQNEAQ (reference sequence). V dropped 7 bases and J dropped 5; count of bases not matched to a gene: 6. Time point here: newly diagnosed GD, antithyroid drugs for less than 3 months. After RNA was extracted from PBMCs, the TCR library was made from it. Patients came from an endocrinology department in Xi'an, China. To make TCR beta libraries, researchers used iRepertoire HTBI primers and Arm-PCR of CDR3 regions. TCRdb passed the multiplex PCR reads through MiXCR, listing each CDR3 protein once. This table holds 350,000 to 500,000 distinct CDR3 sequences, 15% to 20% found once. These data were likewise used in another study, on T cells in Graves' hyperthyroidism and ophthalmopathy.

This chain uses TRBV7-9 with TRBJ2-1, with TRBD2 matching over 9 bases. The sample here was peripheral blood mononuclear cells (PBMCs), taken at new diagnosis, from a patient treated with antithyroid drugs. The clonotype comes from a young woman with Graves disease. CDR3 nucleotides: TGTGCCAGCAAATTGACTAGCGGAAACAATGAGCAGTTCTTC. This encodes CASKLTSGNNEQFF.